The 8 T cell receptor beta chains below were found in one sample sequenced in a study of cytomegalovirus exposure and HLA in healthy donors. This PCR relied on a set of 60 Vbeta primers and 13 Jbeta primers. Clones were sequenced by immunoSEQ multiplex PCR, and TCRdb holds only the in-frame ones, with some missing. The profile shows about 170,000 clones, over 75% of them singletons. The sequenced material came from PBMCs. The receptors were gathered from a female donor in good health and CMV-seronegative.

The J gene is TRBJ2-2, the V gene TRBV6-5; a weak D match, TRBD1 (6 bases). The CDR3 covers 14 residues. V lost 7 bases to trimming and J lost 7 bases, with 16 bases between them. Germline V gene data show CDR1 as MNHEY and CDR2 as SVGAGI. The CDR3 region is CASMVQGSGGELFF. CDR3 in DNA: TGTGCCAGCATGGTACAGGGTTCGGGCGGGGAGCTGTTTTTT.

The chain carries TRBV29-1 and TRBJ1-1; D gene uncertain. The CDR3 is 11 amino acids. Germline V gives CDR1 SQVTM, CDR2 ANQGSEA. V lost 5 bases and J lost 4, with 8 bases in between. DNA for the CDR3: TGCAGCGTTCAACAGATCACTGAAGCTTTCTTT. Encoded protein: CSVQQITEAFF.

The V gene is TRBV11-2, the J gene TRBJ1-6; 8 bases agree with TRBD1. The V gene end was trimmed by 4 bases and the J gene end by 9 bases; junction bases not matched to a gene: 11. This CDR3 spans 16 amino acids. The V gene's germline CDR1 is SGHAT and CDR2 FQNNGV. The CDR3 DNA sequence: TGTGCCAGCAGCTCCCCGACAGGGGCTGGGAGTTCACCCCTCCACTTT. Translation: CASSSPTGAGSSPLHF.

The V gene is TRBV18, the J gene TRBJ1-2, with TRBD1 as a possible D gene (5 bases). The CDR3 has 14 residues. CDR1 KGHSH and CDR2 LQKENI come from the germline V gene. Trimming removed 2 bases at V and 4 bases at J, with 11 bases between. The CDR3 sequence is CASSPTGQGYGYTF. The CDR3 coding sequence is TGTGCCAGCTCACCAACGGGCCAGGGCTATGGCTACACCTTC.

The rearrangement links TRBV6-1 to TRBJ2-1, with D tentatively TRBD2 (6 bases). CDR3 size: 18 residues. Looked up from germline, CDR1 is MNHNS and CDR2 is SASEGT. The V and J ends lost 2 bases and 0 bases respectively, with 17 bases between them. The CDR3 loop reads CASSENLQRVGSYNEQFF. CDR3 in DNA: TGTGCCAGCAGTGAAAATCTCCAGCGGGTGGGCTCCTACAATGAGCAGTTCTTC.

This sequence joins TRBV5-4 and TRBJ2-5; tentative D call: TRBD2 (5 bases). The V end lost 5 bases, the J end lost 2 bases, and 10 bases lay between the germline ends. Per germline, CDR1 SGHNT and CDR2 YYREEE (reference sequence). CDR3 size: 13 residues. The CDR3 bases are TGTGCCAGCAGGACGGGAACTCAAGAGACCCAGTACTTC. It is translated as CASRTGTQETQYF.

For this clone: This specimen includes other DNA sequences encoding the same CDR3. This rearrangement joins TRBV5-1 to TRBJ1-2, with 7 bases matching TRBD1. Losses at the gene ends were 0 bases for V and 2 bases for J; bases not matched to a gene: 1. Germline-derived CDR1 and CDR2 are SGHRS and YFSETQ. The CDR3 spans 14 residues. The CDR3 DNA is TGCGCCAGCAGCTTGGACAGGGGCAACTATGGCTACACCTTC. Encoded protein: CASSLDRGNYGYTF.

The rearrangement links TRBV18 to TRBJ1-6; TRBD1 might be the D (6 bases). The V end was cut by 2 bases, the J end by 8 bases, with 13 bases between. The length of the CDR3 is 15 residues. Germline values: CDR1 KGHSH, CDR2 LQKENI. The CDR3 region is CASSPDSKGDSPLHF. CDR3 coding DNA: TGTGCCAGCTCACCAGACTCCAAGGGGGATTCACCCCTCCACTTT. Drawing the rest from reference TRBV18 and TRBJ1-6, the complete variable domain is NAGVMQNPRHLVRRRGQEARLRCSPMKGHSHVYWYRQLPEEGLKFMVYLQKENIIDESGMPKERFSAEFPKEGPSILRIQQVVRGDSAAYFCASSPDSKGDSPLHFGNGTRLTVT.